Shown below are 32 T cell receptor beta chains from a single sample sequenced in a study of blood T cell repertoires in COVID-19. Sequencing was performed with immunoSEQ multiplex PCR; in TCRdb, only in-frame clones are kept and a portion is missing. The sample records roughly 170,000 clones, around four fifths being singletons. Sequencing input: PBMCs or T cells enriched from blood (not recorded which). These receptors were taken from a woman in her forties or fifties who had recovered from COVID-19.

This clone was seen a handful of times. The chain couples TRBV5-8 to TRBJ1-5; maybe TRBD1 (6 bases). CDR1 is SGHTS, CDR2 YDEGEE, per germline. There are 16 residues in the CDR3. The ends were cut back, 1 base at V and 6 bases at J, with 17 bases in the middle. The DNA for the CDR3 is TGTGCCAGCAGCTTGTTCACAGGGATGAAAGGTCAGCCCCAGCATTTT. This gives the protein CASSLFTGMKGQPQHF. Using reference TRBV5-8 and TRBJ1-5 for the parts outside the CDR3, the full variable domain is EAGVTQSPTHLIKTRGQQATLRCSPISGHTSVYWYQQALGLGLQFLLWYDEGEERNRGNFPPRFSGRQFPNYSSELNVNALELEDSALYLCASSLFTGMKGQPQHFGDGTRLSIL.

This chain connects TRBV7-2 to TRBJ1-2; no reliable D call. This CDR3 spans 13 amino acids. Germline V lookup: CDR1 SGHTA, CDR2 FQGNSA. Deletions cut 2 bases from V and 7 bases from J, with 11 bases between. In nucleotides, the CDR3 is TGTGCCAGCAGCTTATCGGGGATCAGTGGCTACACCTTC. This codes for CASSLSGISGYTF.

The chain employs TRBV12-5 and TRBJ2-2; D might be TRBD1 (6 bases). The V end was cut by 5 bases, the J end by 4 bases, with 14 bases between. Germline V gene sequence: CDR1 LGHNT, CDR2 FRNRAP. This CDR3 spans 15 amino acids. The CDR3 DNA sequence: TGTGCTAGTGGTCCAGAGGCAGGGGTCACCGGGGAGCTGTTTTTT. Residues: CASGPEAGVTGELFF.

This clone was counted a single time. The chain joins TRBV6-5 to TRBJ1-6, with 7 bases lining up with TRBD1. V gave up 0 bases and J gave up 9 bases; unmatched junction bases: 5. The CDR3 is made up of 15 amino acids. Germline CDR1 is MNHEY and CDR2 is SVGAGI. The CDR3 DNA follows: TGTGCCAGCAGTTACTCGGTAGGGGGCGGTTCACCCCTCCACTTT. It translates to CASSYSVGGGSPLHF.

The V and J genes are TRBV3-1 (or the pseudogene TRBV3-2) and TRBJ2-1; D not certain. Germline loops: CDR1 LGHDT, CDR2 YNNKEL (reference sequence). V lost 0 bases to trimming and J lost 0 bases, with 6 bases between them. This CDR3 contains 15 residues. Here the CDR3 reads CASSQDPSSYNEQFF. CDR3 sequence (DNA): TGTGCCAGCAGCCAAGACCCCAGCTCCTACAATGAGCAGTTCTTC.

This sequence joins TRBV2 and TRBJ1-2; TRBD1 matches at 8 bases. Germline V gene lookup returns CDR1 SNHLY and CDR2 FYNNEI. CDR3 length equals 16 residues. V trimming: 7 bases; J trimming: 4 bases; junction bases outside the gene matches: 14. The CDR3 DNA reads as TGTGCCAGCACCCCCCAAGGGACAGGTTTAATCTATGGCTACACCTTC. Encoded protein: CASTPQGTGLIYGYTF.

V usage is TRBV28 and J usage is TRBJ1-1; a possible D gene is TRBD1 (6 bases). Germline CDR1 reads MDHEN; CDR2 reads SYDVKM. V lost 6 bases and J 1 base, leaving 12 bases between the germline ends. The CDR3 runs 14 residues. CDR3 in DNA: TGTGCCAGCAGGTCGGGGGGGGCGAACACTGAAGCTTTCTTT. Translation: CASRSGGANTEAFF.

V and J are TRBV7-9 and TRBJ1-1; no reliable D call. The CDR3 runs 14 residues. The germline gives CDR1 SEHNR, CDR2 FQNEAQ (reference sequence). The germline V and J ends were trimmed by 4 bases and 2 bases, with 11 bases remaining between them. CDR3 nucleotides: TGTGCCAGCAGCTCGCACAGCTTTAACACTGAAGCTTTCTTT. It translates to CASSSHSFNTEAFF. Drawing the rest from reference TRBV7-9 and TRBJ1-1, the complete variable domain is DTGVSQNPRHKITKRGQNVTFRCDPISEHNRLYWYRQTLGQGPEFLTYFQNEAQLEKSRLLSDRFSAERPKGSFSTLEIQRTEQGDSAMYLCASSSHSFNTEAFFGQGTRLTVV.

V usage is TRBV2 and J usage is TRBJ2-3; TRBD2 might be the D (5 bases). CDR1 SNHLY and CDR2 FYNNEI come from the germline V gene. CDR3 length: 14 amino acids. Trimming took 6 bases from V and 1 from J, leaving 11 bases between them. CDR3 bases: TGTGCCAGCAGACTGGACTCAGGCACAGATACGCAGTATTTT. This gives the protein CASRLDSGTDTQYF.

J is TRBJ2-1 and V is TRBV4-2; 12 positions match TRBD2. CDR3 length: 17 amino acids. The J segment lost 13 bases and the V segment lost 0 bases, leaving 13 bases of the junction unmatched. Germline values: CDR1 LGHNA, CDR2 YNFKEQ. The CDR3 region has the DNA TGTGCCAGCAGCCAAGAACTCGGACTAGCGGGATTAGAGAACCAGTTCTTC. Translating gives CASSQELGLAGLENQFF.

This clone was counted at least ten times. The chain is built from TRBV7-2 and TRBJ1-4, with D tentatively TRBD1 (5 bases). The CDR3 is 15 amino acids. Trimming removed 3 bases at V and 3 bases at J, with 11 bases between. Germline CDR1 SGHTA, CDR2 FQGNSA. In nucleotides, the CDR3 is TGTGCCAGCAGCTTTGGGGCAGGGTCTAATGAAAAACTGTTTTTT. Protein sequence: CASSFGAGSNEKLFF. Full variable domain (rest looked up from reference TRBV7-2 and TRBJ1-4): GAGVSQSPSNKVTEKGKDVELRCDPISGHTALYWYRQSLGQGLEFLIYFQGNSAPDKSGLPSDRFSAERTGGSVSTLTIQRTQQEDSAVYLCASSFGAGSNEKLFFGSGTQLSVL.

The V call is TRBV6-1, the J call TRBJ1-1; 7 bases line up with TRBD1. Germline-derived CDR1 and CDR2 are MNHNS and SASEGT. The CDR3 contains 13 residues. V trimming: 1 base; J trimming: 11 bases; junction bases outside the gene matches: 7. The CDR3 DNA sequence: TGTGCCAGCAGTGAAGGAAACAGGGGCGCGGCTTTCTTT. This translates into CASSEGNRGAAFF.

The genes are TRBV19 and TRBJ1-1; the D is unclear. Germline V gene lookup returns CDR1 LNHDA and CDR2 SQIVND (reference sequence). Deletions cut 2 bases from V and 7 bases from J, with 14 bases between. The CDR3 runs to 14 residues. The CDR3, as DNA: TGTGCCAGTAGTATACTCCCTGGCAGGCTTGAAGCTTTCTTT. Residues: CASSILPGRLEAFF.

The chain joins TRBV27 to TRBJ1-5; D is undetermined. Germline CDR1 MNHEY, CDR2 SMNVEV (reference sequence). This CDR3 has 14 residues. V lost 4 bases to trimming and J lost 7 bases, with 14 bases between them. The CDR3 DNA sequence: TGTGCCAGCAGTTCCCGGGGAATCCACCAGCCCCAGCATTTT. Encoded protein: CASSSRGIHQPQHF.

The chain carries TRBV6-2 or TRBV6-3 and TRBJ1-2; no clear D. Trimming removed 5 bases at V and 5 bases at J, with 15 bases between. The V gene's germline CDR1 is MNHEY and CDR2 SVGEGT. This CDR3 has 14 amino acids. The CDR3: CASSRPVAGYGYTF. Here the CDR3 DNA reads TGTGCCAGCAGTCGTCCCGTCGCCGGGTATGGCTACACCTTC.

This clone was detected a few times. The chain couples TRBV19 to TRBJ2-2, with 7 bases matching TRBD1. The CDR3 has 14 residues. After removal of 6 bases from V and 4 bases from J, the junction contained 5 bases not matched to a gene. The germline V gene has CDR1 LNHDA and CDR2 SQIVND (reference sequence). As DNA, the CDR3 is TGTGCCAGTAGACCGGACAGGATCACCGGGGAGCTGTTTTTT. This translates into CASRPDRITGELFF. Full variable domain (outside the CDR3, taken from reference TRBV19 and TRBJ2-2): DGGITQSPKYLFRKEGQNVTLSCEQNLNHDAMYWYRQDPGQGLRLIYYSQIVNDFQKGDIAEGYSVSREKKESFPLTVTSAQKNPTAFYLCASRPDRITGELFFGEGSRLTVL.

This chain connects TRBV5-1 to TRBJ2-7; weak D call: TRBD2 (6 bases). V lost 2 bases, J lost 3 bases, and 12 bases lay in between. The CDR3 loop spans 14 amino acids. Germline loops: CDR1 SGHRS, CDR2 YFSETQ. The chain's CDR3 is CASSFGPEGYEQYF. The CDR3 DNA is TGCGCCAGCAGCTTTGGCCCGGAGGGCTACGAGCAGTACTTC.

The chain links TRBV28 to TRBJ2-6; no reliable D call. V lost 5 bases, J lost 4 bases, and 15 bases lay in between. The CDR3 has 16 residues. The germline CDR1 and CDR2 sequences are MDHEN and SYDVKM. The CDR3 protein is CASSPPLASGANVLTF. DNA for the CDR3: TGTGCCAGCAGTCCTCCCTTGGCATCCGGGGCCAACGTCCTGACTTTC.

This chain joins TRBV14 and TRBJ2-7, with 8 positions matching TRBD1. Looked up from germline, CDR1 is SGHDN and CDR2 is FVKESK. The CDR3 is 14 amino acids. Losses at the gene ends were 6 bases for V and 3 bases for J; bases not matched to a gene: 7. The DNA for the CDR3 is TGTGCCAGCAGTCAATGGGGACAGGACTACGAGCAGTACTTC. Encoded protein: CASSQWGQDYEQYF. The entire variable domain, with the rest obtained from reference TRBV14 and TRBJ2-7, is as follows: EAGVTQFPSHSVIEKGQTVTLRCDPISGHDNLYWYRRVMGKEIKFLLHFVKESKQDESGMPNNRFLAERTGGTYSTLKVQPAELEDSGVYFCASSQWGQDYEQYFGPGTRLTVT.

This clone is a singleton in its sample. The CDR3 nucleotides read TGCGCCAGCAGCTCTCTCCCGGGAGAAGAGACCCAGTACTTC. This translates into CASSSLPGEETQYF. The chain couples TRBV5-1 to TRBJ2-5, with a weak D call TRBD2 (6 bases). Looked up from germline, CDR1 is SGHRS and CDR2 is YFSETQ. The CDR3 covers 14 residues. V was pared by 3 bases and J by 3 bases, with 12 bases between. The full variable domain, with the rest looked up from reference TRBV5-1 and TRBJ2-5, is KAGVTQTPRYLIKTRGQQVTLSCSPISGHRSVSWYQQTPGQGLQFLFEYFSETQRNKGNFPGRFSGRQFSNSRSEMNVSTLELGDSALYLCASSSLPGEETQYFGPGTRLLVL.

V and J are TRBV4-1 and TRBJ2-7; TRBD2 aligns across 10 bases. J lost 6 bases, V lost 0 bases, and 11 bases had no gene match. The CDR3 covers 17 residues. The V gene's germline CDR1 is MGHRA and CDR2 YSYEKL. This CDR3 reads CASSQETRLAGKGEQYF. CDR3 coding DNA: TGCGCCAGCAGCCAAGAAACCCGACTAGCGGGTAAGGGCGAGCAGTACTTC.

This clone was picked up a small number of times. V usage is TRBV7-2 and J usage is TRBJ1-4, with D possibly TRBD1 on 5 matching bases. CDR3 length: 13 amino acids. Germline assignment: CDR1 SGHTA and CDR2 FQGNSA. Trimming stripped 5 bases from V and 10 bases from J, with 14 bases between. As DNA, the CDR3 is TGTGCCAGCAGCAACGCAGTGGGGGGAAAACTGTTTTTT. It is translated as CASSNAVGGKLFF.

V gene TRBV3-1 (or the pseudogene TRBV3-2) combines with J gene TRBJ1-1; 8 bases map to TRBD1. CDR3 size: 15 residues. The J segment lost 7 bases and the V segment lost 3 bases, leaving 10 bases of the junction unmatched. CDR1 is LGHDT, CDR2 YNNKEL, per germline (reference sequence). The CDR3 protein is CASSHAGQGRGEAFF. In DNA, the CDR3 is TGTGCCAGCAGCCACGCCGGACAGGGAAGGGGTGAAGCTTTCTTT.

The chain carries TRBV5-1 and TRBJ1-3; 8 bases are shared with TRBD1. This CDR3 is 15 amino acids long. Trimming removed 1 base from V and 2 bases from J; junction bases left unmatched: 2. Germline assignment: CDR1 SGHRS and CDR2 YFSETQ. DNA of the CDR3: TGCGCCAGCAGCTTGCAGGGGGCAGCTGGAAACACCATATATTTT. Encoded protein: CASSLQGAAGNTIYF. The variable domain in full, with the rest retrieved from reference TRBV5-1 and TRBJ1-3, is KAGVTQTPRYLIKTRGQQVTLSCSPISGHRSVSWYQQTPGQGLQFLFEYFSETQRNKGNFPGRFSGRQFSNSRSEMNVSTLELGDSALYLCASSLQGAAGNTIYFGEGSWLTVV.

CDR3 region: CASSLEGQAYNEQFF. The CDR3 DNA reads TGTGCCAGCAGCTTAGAGGGACAGGCCTACAATGAGCAGTTCTTC. The chain is built from TRBV11-3 and TRBJ2-1, with 8 bases matching TRBD1. The junction had 0 bases not matched to a gene; V was cut back by 0 bases and J by 2 bases. CDR3 length: 15 residues. The germline V gene has CDR1 SGHNT and CDR2 YENEEA.

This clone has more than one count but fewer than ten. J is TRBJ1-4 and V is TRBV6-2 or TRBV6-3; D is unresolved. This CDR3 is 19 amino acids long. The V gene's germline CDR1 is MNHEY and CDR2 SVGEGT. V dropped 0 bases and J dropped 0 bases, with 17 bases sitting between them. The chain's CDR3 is CASSYSPEPTGPTNEKLFF. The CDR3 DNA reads TGTGCCAGCAGTTACTCCCCGGAACCAACTGGGCCAACTAATGAAAAACTGTTTTTT.

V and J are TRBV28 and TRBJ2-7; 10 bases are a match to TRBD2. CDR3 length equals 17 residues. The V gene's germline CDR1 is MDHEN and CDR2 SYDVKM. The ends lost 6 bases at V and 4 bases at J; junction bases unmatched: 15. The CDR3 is CASSPSSPSGSWYEQYF. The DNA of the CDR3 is TGTGCCAGCAGCCCCTCTAGCCCTAGCGGGAGCTGGTACGAGCAGTACTTC.

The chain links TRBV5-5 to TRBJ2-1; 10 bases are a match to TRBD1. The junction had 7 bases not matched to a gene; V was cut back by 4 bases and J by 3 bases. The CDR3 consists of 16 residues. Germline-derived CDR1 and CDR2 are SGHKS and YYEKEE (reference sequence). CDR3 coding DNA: TGTGCCAGCAGCGACTGGGACAGGGGAAGCTACAATGAGCAGTTCTTC. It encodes CASSDWDRGSYNEQFF.

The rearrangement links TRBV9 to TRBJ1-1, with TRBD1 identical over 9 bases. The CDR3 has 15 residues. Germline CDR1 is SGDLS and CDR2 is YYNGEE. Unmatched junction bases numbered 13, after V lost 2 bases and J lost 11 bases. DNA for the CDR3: TGTGCCAGCAGCGTCGCCGGGACAGGGCTGTTGGACGCTTTCTTT. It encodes CASSVAGTGLLDAFF.

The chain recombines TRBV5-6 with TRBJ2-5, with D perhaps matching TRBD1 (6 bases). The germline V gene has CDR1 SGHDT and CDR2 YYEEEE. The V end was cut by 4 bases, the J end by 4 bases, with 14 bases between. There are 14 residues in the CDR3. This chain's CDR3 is CASSRVTGRETQYF. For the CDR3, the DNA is TGTGCCAGCAGCCGAGTCACAGGGAGAGAGACCCAGTACTTC.

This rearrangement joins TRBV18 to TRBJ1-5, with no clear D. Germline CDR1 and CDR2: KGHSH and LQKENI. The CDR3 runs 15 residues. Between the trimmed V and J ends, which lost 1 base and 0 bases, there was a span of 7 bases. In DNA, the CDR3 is TGTGCCAGCTCACCACTGCCCTATAGCAATCAGCCCCAGCATTTT. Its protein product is CASSPLPYSNQPQHF.

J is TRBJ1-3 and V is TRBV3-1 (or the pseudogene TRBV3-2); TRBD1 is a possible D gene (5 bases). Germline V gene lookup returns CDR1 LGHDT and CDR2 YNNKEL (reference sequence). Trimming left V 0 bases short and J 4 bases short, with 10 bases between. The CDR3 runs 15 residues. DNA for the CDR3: TGTGCCAGCAGCCAAGACAGGGCGGTAGGAAACACCATATATTTT. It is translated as CASSQDRAVGNTIYF.